One and the same sample provided the 21 T cell receptor beta chains below, sequenced in a study of beta chain features in type 1 diabetes. Expressed TCRB transcripts were sequenced because the isolated RNA had all been reverse transcribed beforehand. Generated by immunoSEQ multiplex PCR, the TCRdb table keeps only in-frame clones and is missing some. The table records just under 150,000 clones, approximately 13% of them present only once. Their target antigens are unknown. The study's findings and limits: In every one of the four CD4+ subsets, TCRB CDR3s were moderately but significantly shorter in Type 1 diabetes patients.

Sequenced input: central memory CD4+ T cells from blood. These receptors were obtained from a man younger than 30 with type 1 diabetes.

The chain carries TRBV30 and TRBJ1-5; D remains unclear. In germline, CDR1 is GTSNPN, CDR2 SVGIG (reference sequence). Trimming took off 2 bases at V and 7 bases at J, with 12 bases between the two ends. The CDR3 is 13 amino acids. In nucleotides, the CDR3 is TGTGCCTGGAGTTACAAACCGGGGCAGCCCCAGCATTTT. Its translation: CAWSYKPGQPQHF.

The chain links TRBV5-1 to TRBJ1-1, with D maybe TRBD1 (6 bases). V was cut by 4 bases and J by 0 bases, with 13 bases left in between. The CDR3 consists of 15 residues. Germline CDR1 SGHRS, CDR2 YFSETQ. Here the CDR3 reads CASSPLRDMNTEAFF. The CDR3 nucleotides are TGCGCCAGCAGCCCGCTGAGGGACATGAACACTGAAGCTTTCTTT. The entire variable domain, with the rest obtained from reference TRBV5-1 and TRBJ1-1, is as follows: KAGVTQTPRYLIKTRGQQVTLSCSPISGHRSVSWYQQTPGQGLQFLFEYFSETQRNKGNFPGRFSGRQFSNSRSEMNVSTLELGDSALYLCASSPLRDMNTEAFFGQGTRLTVV.

This clone showed up just a few times. The rearrangement joins TRBV5-6 to TRBJ2-7; D unresolved. Trimming stripped 4 bases from V and 7 bases from J, with 9 bases between. The CDR3 covers 11 residues. Germline CDR1 SGHDT, CDR2 YYEEEE. The CDR3 protein is CASSLSGEQYF. Here the CDR3 DNA reads TGTGCCAGCAGCCTCTCCGGGGAGCAGTACTTC.

This clone was found a few times. The chain has TRBV4-2 and TRBJ2-7; 7 bases are a match to TRBD2. J lost 3 bases, V lost 0 bases, and 14 bases had no gene match. The CDR3 runs 18 residues. The germline V gene has CDR1 LGHNA and CDR2 YNFKEQ. CDR3 in amino acids: CASSQEERGVLNLYEQYF. CDR3 in DNA: TGTGCCAGCAGCCAAGAAGAACGGGGGGTCCTTAATCTCTACGAGCAGTACTTC.

This clone has more than one count but fewer than ten. V usage is TRBV27 and J usage is TRBJ1-1, with D possibly being TRBD1 (6 bases). Germline-derived CDR1 and CDR2 are MNHEY and SMNVEV (reference sequence). V was cut by 8 bases and J by 2 bases, with 15 bases left in between. CDR3 length equals 14 residues. DNA of the CDR3: TGTGCCAGCTTAGGGGGATCCTTAAACACTGAAGCTTTCTTT. It specifies CASLGGSLNTEAFF.

As regards this clone: One junction end disagrees with the germline gene, perhaps due to a read error. V is TRBV5-4 and J is TRBJ1-4, with a weak D call TRBD1 (5 bases). The CDR3 is 14 amino acids. Germline V gives CDR1 SGHNT, CDR2 YYREEE (reference sequence). The CDR3 coding sequence is TGTGCCAGCAGCTTGGCAGGGACTAGTGAAAAACTGTTTTTT. It translates to CASSLAGTSEKLFF. The full variable domain, with the rest looked up from reference TRBV5-4 and TRBJ1-4, is ETGVTQSPTHLIKTRGQQVTLRCSSQSGHNTVSWYQQALGQGPQFIFQYYREEENGRGNFPPRFSGLQFPNYSSELNVNALELDDSALYLCASSLAGTSEKLFFGSGTQLSVL.

This rearrangement joins TRBV7-3 to TRBJ2-1; D gene uncertain. Per germline, CDR1 SGHTA and CDR2 FQGTGA. This CDR3 region has 12 residues. V was cut by 4 bases and J by 2 bases, with 3 bases left in between. CDR3 region: CASSSPYNEQFF. DNA for the CDR3: TGTGCCAGCAGCTCCCCCTACAATGAGCAGTTCTTC.

The chain carries TRBV20-1 and TRBJ1-2; 7 bases agree with TRBD1. V shed 5 bases and J 8 bases; nucleotides not matched to a gene: 5. The CDR3 is 11 amino acids. Germline V CDR1 and CDR2: DFQATT, SNEGSKA (reference sequence). The CDR3 bases are TGCAGTGCTGGCGGGACAGCCGGCTACACCTTC. Protein: CSAGGTAGYTF.

This clone has just a few counts. The chain employs TRBV5-1 and TRBJ2-5; D gene ambiguous. The germline V gene encodes CDR1 SGHRS and CDR2 YFSETQ. Trimming stripped 6 bases from V and 2 bases from J, with 5 bases between. The CDR3 totals 11 residues. CDR3: CASMEQETQYF. The CDR3 DNA reads TGCGCCAGCATGGAACAAGAGACCCAGTACTTC.

The chain's CDR3 is CASSLTGIYYGYTF. The CDR3 nucleotides are TGTGCCAGCAGCCTCACAGGGATATACTATGGCTACACCTTC. This chain connects TRBV13 to TRBJ1-2; a weak D match, TRBD1 (6 bases). The CDR3 is made up of 14 amino acids. The V and J ends lost 5 bases and 3 bases respectively, with 13 bases between them. Germline V lookup: CDR1 PRHDT, CDR2 FYEKMQ (reference sequence).

This clone was detected many times. This chain links TRBV2 with TRBJ2-3; TRBD1 aligns across 8 bases. CDR1 SNHLY and CDR2 FYNNEI come from the germline V gene. Trimming at V came to 4 bases and at J to 3 bases, leaving 6 bases not matched to a gene. The CDR3 totals 15 residues. The CDR3 sequence: CASSAIQGATDTQYF. DNA of the CDR3: TGTGCCAGCAGTGCAATCCAGGGGGCGACAGATACGCAGTATTTT.

The chain carries TRBV4-1 and TRBJ1-2, with D unresolved. Trimming took off 0 bases at V and 8 bases at J, with 10 bases between the two ends. This CDR3 is 13 amino acids long. Germline V gene lookup returns CDR1 MGHRA and CDR2 YSYEKL. CDR3 protein: CASSQDRGWGYTF. The CDR3 DNA reads TGCGCCAGCAGCCAAGACCGAGGGTGGGGCTACACCTTC.

This clone was detected only a few times. V and J are TRBV15 and TRBJ2-3; 8 nucleotides agree with TRBD1. The CDR3 has 16 residues. CDR1 LNHNV and CDR2 YYDKDF come from the germline V gene (reference sequence). V shed 3 bases and J 4 bases; nucleotides not matched to a gene: 9. CDR3 nucleotides: TGTGCCACCAGCAGGGGGGACAGGCTAGAGGCAGATACGCAGTATTTT. It codes for CATSRGDRLEADTQYF.

The chain carries TRBV30 and TRBJ1-6; no firm D call. V gave up 2 bases and J gave up 5 bases, with 10 bases separating them. Germline V CDR1 and CDR2: GTSNPN, SVGIG (reference sequence). The CDR3 loop spans 14 amino acids. This CDR3 reads CAWSPLRNNSPLHF. The CDR3 DNA sequence: TGTGCCTGGAGTCCCCTGCGGAATAATTCACCCCTCCACTTT.

This clone was counted a few times. The V and J genes are TRBV5-1 and TRBJ2-5, with 10 nucleotides matching TRBD1. V lost 6 bases, J lost 4 bases, and 6 bases stayed unmatched. The germline gives CDR1 SGHRS, CDR2 YFSETQ. This CDR3 contains 14 residues. The DNA of the CDR3 is TGCGCCAGCAACCCGACAGGGGGCGGAGAGACCCAGTACTTC. Its protein product is CASNPTGGGETQYF. The whole variable domain, filled in from reference TRBV5-1 and TRBJ2-5, reads KAGVTQTPRYLIKTRGQQVTLSCSPISGHRSVSWYQQTPGQGLQFLFEYFSETQRNKGNFPGRFSGRQFSNSRSEMNVSTLELGDSALYLCASNPTGGGETQYFGPGTRLLVL.

This clone was counted ten times or more. The V gene is TRBV28, the J gene TRBJ2-3; 11 positions match TRBD1. J lost 4 bases, V lost 4 bases, and 16 bases had no gene match. The CDR3 covers 19 residues. Germline V gene data show CDR1 as MDHEN and CDR2 as SYDVKM. The DNA of the CDR3 is TGTGCCAGCAGTTCTCCGGGGACAGGGGGACCAACTCCCCCAGATACGCAGTATTTT. Protein: CASSSPGTGGPTPPDTQYF.

J is TRBJ1-1 and V is TRBV4-2, with 7 bases fitting TRBD1. The CDR3 consists of 16 residues. V lost 0 bases, J lost 0 bases, and 4 bases stayed unmatched. The germline gives CDR1 LGHNA, CDR2 YNFKEQ. DNA for the CDR3: TGTGCCAGCAGCCAAGAGGGACAGAGTATGAACACTGAAGCTTTCTTT. This sequence encodes CASSQEGQSMNTEAFF.

The rearrangement joins TRBV7-2 to TRBJ2-1; perhaps TRBD2 as D (7 bases). Per the germline V gene, CDR1 is SGHTA and CDR2 is FQGNSA. The V end was cut by 0 bases, the J end by 7 bases, with 13 bases between. The CDR3 loop spans 15 amino acids. Written as DNA, the CDR3 is TGTGCCAGCAGCTTAGCGGGGGGGCTTATAAATGAGCAGTTCTTC. Protein product: CASSLAGGLINEQFF.

This clone has only a few counts. The chain combines TRBV5-1 with TRBJ2-1; D remains ambiguous. The V and J ends lost 0 bases and 5 bases respectively, with 6 bases between them. The CDR3 runs to 13 residues. Per the germline V gene, CDR1 is SGHRS and CDR2 is YFSETQ. The CDR3 spells CASSLVVDNEQFF. CDR3 coding DNA: TGCGCCAGCAGCTTGGTGGTAGACAATGAGCAGTTCTTC. The complete variable domain, with remaining parts taken from reference TRBV5-1 and TRBJ2-1, reads KAGVTQTPRYLIKTRGQQVTLSCSPISGHRSVSWYQQTPGQGLQFLFEYFSETQRNKGNFPGRFSGRQFSNSRSEMNVSTLELGDSALYLCASSLVVDNEQFFGPGTRLTVL.

Of note for this clone: The same CDR3 also results from other DNA sequences found in this sample. The chain employs TRBV5-1 and TRBJ2-1, with 8 bases lining up with TRBD2. V was clipped by 0 bases and J by 4 bases; unmatched bases: 3. The CDR3 length is 15 residues. Germline CDR1 and CDR2: SGHRS and YFSETQ. The CDR3 DNA reads as TGCGCCAGCAGCTTGGCCAGCGGGGGTTACAATGAGCAGTTCTTC. Translation gives CASSLASGGYNEQFF.

This clone was seen a few times. The rearrangement joins TRBV7-2 to TRBJ1-2; D uncertain. The germline CDR1 and CDR2 sequences are SGHTA and FQGNSA. The CDR3 runs to 13 residues. V was shortened by 5 bases and J by 0 bases, with 7 bases between the two germline ends. The CDR3 nucleotides read TGTGCCAGCAGCGGGATAGCTAACTATGGCTACACCTTC. Translated: CASSGIANYGYTF.